This T cell receptor beta chain is drawn from a study of T cell responses to AZD1222 COVID-19 vaccine. General study results and limits: Most donors were white British and more were female, and clonal diversity was possibly underestimated. Along spike, vaccine-associated CD4 TCRs were found throughout, with dominance at 160-218 and 743-854.

Generated by immunoSEQ multiplex PCR, the TCRdb table keeps only in-frame clones and is missing some. This table holds about 150,000 clones, about 93% found once. In regard to this clone: Its matching antigen is unknown.

The starting material was peripheral blood, obtained on day 0 of AZD1222 vaccination. The source of this sequence is an adult in good health.

The CDR3 nucleotides are TGTGCCATCAGTCCCAAACCGGGACGGGGACCAGATCAGCAGTTCTTC. Translating gives CAISPKPGRGPDQQFF. The chain employs TRBV10-3 and TRBJ2-1; D assignment may be TRBD1 or TRBD2 (5 bases each). The CDR3 sequence is 16 residues long. Trimming removed 5 bases from V and 11 bases from J, with 25 bases in between. In germline, CDR1 is ENHRY, CDR2 SYGVKD.